This passage covers 28 T cell receptor beta chains from one sample sequenced in a study of CD8+CD57+ T cells in acquired aplastic anemia. For CDR3 and TCR beta VDJ profiling, genomic DNA was the template used. TCRdb fed the reads into MiXCR, producing one record per CDR3 protein. The sample carries tens of thousands of distinct CDR3 sequences, 40% to 55% recorded once. The sample consisted of sorted CD4+, CD8+, or CD8+CD57+ T cells (not recorded which) from PBMCs. These receptors came from a human donor in good health, serving as a control.

This chain joins TRBV15 and TRBJ1-1; D is unclear. Trimming took 0 bases from V and 3 from J, leaving 8 bases between them. Germline CDR1 LNHNV, CDR2 YYDKDF (reference sequence). The CDR3 contains 14 residues. In DNA form, the CDR3 reads TGTGCCACCAGCAGAGATAATGGGGACACTGAAGCTTTCTTT. It yields the protein CATSRDNGDTEAFF.

In its sample, this clonotype was seen once. The chain combines TRBV19 with TRBJ2-7; tentative D call: TRBD2 (7 bases). Germline values: CDR1 LNHDA, CDR2 SQIVND (reference sequence). The CDR3 contains 15 residues. With 3 bases removed from V and 2 bases from J, the gap between germline ends came to 14 bases. The CDR3 coding sequence is TGTGCCAGTAGTATTTACGGGGGGACAACCTACGAGCAGTACTTC. Its protein product is CASSIYGGTTYEQYF.

The chain links TRBV29-1 to TRBJ2-7; TRBD1 aligns across 7 bases. J was trimmed by 2 bases and V by 6 bases; bases with no gene match: 4. Per the germline V gene, CDR1 is SQVTM and CDR2 is ANQGSEA. This CDR3 is 12 amino acids long. CDR3 DNA sequence: TGCAGCGTCACAGGGGTAACCTACGAGCAGTACTTC. Its translation: CSVTGVTYEQYF.

The chain combines TRBV10-3 with TRBJ1-2; tentatively, D is TRBD1 (5 bases). Trimming took off 3 bases at V and 6 bases at J, with 23 bases between the two ends. The CDR3 is 17 residues long. CDR1 is ENHRY and CDR2 is SYGVKD in the germline V gene. The CDR3 DNA sequence: TGTGCCATCAGTGATGAGGGTACAGGCGGGGTTATGGATGGCTACACCTTC. It specifies CAISDEGTGGVMDGYTF.

This clonotype was seen more than once but under ten times. The chain joins TRBV3-1 to TRBJ2-3; D perhaps matches TRBD1 (6 bases). The CDR3 length is 17 residues. Germline CDR1 reads LGHDT; CDR2 reads YNNKEL (reference sequence). V dropped 0 bases and J dropped 1 base, with 14 bases sitting between them. The chain's CDR3 is CASSQEDRDKGTDTQYF. In nucleotides, the CDR3 is TGTGCCAGCAGCCAAGAGGACCGGGACAAAGGCACAGATACGCAGTATTTT.

This clonotype was found many times. CDR3 in amino acids: CASSLGSYTEAFF. CDR3 bases: TGCGCCAGCAGCTTGGGTTCATACACTGAAGCTTTCTTT. The V gene is TRBV5-1, the J gene TRBJ1-1, with unresolved D. The CDR3 is 13 residues long. V shed 0 bases and J shed 3 bases, with 6 bases lying between them. The germline V gene has CDR1 SGHRS and CDR2 YFSETQ.

About this clonotype: A read error may be the cause here, since a much bigger clone is one base away. Without the conserved terminal phenylalanine or tryptophan, this CDR3 likely stems from a read error. The CDR3 nucleotides read TGTGCCAGCAGCGTAGACGGGAGGGCCACAGATACGCAGTATCTT. Encoded protein: CASSVDGRATDTQYL. The rearrangement links TRBV9 to TRBJ2-3; 8 bases are shared with TRBD2. The CDR3 length is 15 residues. Per the germline V gene, CDR1 is SGDLS and CDR2 is YYNGEE. V was pared by 0 bases and J by 2 bases, with 2 bases of the junction left unmatched.

The sample holds many counts of this clonotype. This rearrangement joins TRBV19 to TRBJ1-5; tentatively, D is TRBD1 (5 bases). Germline assignment: CDR1 LNHDA and CDR2 SQIVND (reference sequence). This CDR3 is 15 amino acids long. V lost 3 bases, J lost 4 bases, and 13 bases lay in between. CDR3 nucleotides: TGTGCCAGTAGTATTATGGTGACAGCAAATCAGCCCCAGCATTTT. It codes for CASSIMVTANQPQHF.

This sequence joins TRBV19 and TRBJ1-6; 9 bases agree with TRBD1. The ends lost 3 bases at V and 9 bases at J; junction bases unmatched: 6. CDR1 and CDR2 (germline): LNHDA, SQIVND (reference sequence). The CDR3 spans 15 residues. This CDR3 reads CASSMPGTGSSPLHF. In DNA form, the CDR3 reads TGTGCCAGTAGTATGCCTGGGACAGGGTCTTCACCCCTCCACTTT.

This chain joins TRBV2 and TRBJ1-6; possible D gene TRBD1, 5 bases. The V gene lost 6 bases and the J gene lost 8 bases, with 14 bases spanning the gap. Per the germline V gene, CDR1 is SNHLY and CDR2 is FYNNEI. The CDR3 is made up of 14 amino acids. CDR3 amino acids: CASSQGNLYSPLHF. In nucleotides, the CDR3 is TGTGCCAGCAGCCAGGGCAATTTATATTCACCCCTCCACTTT.

A remark on this clonotype: One junction end does not reproduce the germline sequence, and a read error may be involved. CDR3 sequence reads: CASSGSGWGISNQPQHF. The CDR3 coding sequence is TGTGCCAGTAGTGGCAGTGGATGGGGCATTAGCAATCAGCCCCAGCATTTT. The chain recombines TRBV2 with TRBJ1-5; the D gene is possibly TRBD1 (5 bases). The germline CDR1 and CDR2 sequences are SNHLY and FYNNEI. This CDR3 region has 17 residues.

On this clonotype itself: A junction end diverges from the germline sequence, so it may reflect a read error. The chain employs TRBV27 and TRBJ2-5; no clear D gene. The CDR3 contains 14 residues. Per germline, CDR1 MNHEY and CDR2 SMNVEV (reference sequence). CDR3 coding DNA: TGTGCCAGTTCGTCTTTGGGATGGCAAGAGACCCTGTACTTC. This encodes CASSSLGWQETLYF.

Concerning this clonotype itself: Just one base apart from a much larger clone, this may be a read error. V gene TRBV19 combines with J gene TRBJ2-3; D not certain. The V gene lost 3 bases and the J gene lost 2 bases, with 12 bases spanning the gap. CDR1 is LNHDA, CDR2 SQIVND, per germline (reference sequence). The CDR3 covers 15 residues. The CDR3: CASSIGNWFTDTQYF. In DNA form, the CDR3 reads TGTGCCAGTAGTATCGGCAATTGGTTCACAGATACGCAGTATTTT.

This clonotype showed up many times. The chain links TRBV7-6 to TRBJ2-6, with D perhaps assigned TRBD1 or TRBD2 (5 bases each). CDR3 length: 14 amino acids. Germline V CDR1 and CDR2: SGHVS, FNYEAQ. V was pared by 5 bases and J by 2 bases, with 7 bases between. CDR3 coding DNA: TGTGCCAGCAGCCAGGGACCTGGGGCCAACGTCCTGACTTTC. This encodes CASSQGPGANVLTF.

A few counts support this clonotype. CDR3 DNA: TGTGCCACCAGTGATTTGTATGGACAGGGGACAGATACGCAGTATTTT. Translation gives CATSDLYGQGTDTQYF. The chain employs TRBV24-1 and TRBJ2-3; 9 positions agree with TRBD1. The CDR3 loop spans 16 amino acids. The V and J ends lost 0 bases and 3 bases, in that order; junction bases with no gene match: 3. Germline V gene sequence: CDR1 KGHDR, CDR2 SFDVKD.

This clonotype was detected a few times. The chain employs TRBV6-1 and TRBJ1-1, with D tentatively TRBD1 (5 bases). The germline V gene has CDR1 MNHNS and CDR2 SASEGT. CDR3 length: 13 amino acids. The V end lost 7 bases, the J end lost 2 bases, and 11 bases lay between the germline ends. CDR3 nucleotides: TGTGCCAGCAATAGGCAGGGTAACACTGAAGCTTTCTTT. Translated, it gives CASNRQGNTEAFF.

This clonotype showed up just a few times. This chain connects TRBV7-3 to TRBJ1-1; D remains unclear. The CDR3 contains 13 residues. Germline CDR1 and CDR2: SGHTA and FQGTGA. Trimming pared 5 bases from V and 3 bases from J, leaving 10 bases between. The CDR3 loop is CASSTTEDTEAFF. As DNA, the CDR3 is TGTGCCAGCAGCACGACGGAAGACACTGAAGCTTTCTTT.

The sample holds many counts of this clonotype. V gene TRBV9 combines with J gene TRBJ1-5; TRBD1 is a possible D gene (5 bases). The CDR3 runs 14 residues. V lost 0 bases, J lost 6 bases, and 10 bases lay in between. CDR1 and CDR2 from the germline V gene are SGDLS and YYNGEE. CDR3 coding DNA: TGTGCCAGCAGCGTAGAAGGGGTGGGTCAGCCCCAGCATTTT. This sequence encodes CASSVEGVGQPQHF. The full variable domain, rest sourced from reference TRBV9 and TRBJ1-5, is DSGVTQTPKHLITATGQRVTLRCSPRSGDLSVYWYQQSLDQGLQFLIQYYNGEERAKGNILERFSAQQFPDLHSELNLSSLELGDSALYFCASSVEGVGQPQHFGDGTRLSIL.

To note about this clonotype: The junction does not match germline at one end; this may be a read error. The rearrangement uses TRBV10-2 and TRBJ1-2; no definite D call. The V gene's germline CDR1 is WSHSY and CDR2 SAAADI. The CDR3 sequence is 14 residues long. The CDR3 bases are TGCGCCAGCAGCCCTGGTCTGGGGATCTATGGCTACACTTTC. This gives the protein CASSPGLGIYGYTF.

This clonotype was detected only a few times. This chain joins TRBV10-3 and TRBJ1-1, with 12 bases aligning to TRBD1. Germline assignment: CDR1 ENHRY and CDR2 SYGVKD. The CDR3 spans 17 residues. V shed 10 bases, J shed 1 base, and the junction held 13 bases outside the gene matches. The CDR3 nucleotides are TGTGCCACCACACCGGGGACAGGGGGCGCGGGGAACACTGAAGCTTTCTTT. Amino acid sequence: CATTPGTGGAGNTEAFF.

This clonotype was recorded at least ten times. The rearrangement links TRBV7-9 to TRBJ2-7, with unresolved D. Trimming pared 2 bases from V and 5 bases from J, leaving 4 bases between. Germline V gene sequence: CDR1 SEHNR, CDR2 FQNEAQ (reference sequence). The CDR3 length is 11 residues. The CDR3 region is CASSLFDEQYF. The CDR3 coding sequence is TGTGCCAGCAGCTTATTCGACGAGCAGTACTTC. Based on the CDR3 plus reference TRBV7-9 and TRBJ2-7, the full variable domain is DTGVSQNPRHKITKRGQNVTFRCDPISEHNRLYWYRQTLGQGPEFLTYFQNEAQLEKSRLLSDRFSAERPKGSFSTLEIQRTEQGDSAMYLCASSLFDEQYFGPGTRLTVT.

The chain joins TRBV27 to TRBJ1-5; D remains unclear. CDR3 size: 13 residues. Germline CDR1 reads MNHEY; CDR2 reads SMNVEV (reference sequence). V lost 0 bases and J lost 6, with 6 bases in between. The CDR3 is CASSLSSFQPQHF. DNA for the CDR3: TGTGCCAGCAGTTTATCGAGTTTTCAGCCCCAGCATTTT.

Of note for this clonotype: A much larger clone lies one base from this, so it may be a read error. CDR3 sequence: CAIKGETQYF. The CDR3 DNA follows: TGCGCCATCAAGGGGGAGACCCAGTACTTC. The chain uses TRBV5-1 and TRBJ2-5; weak D call: TRBD1 (5 bases). Trimming took 9 bases from V and 5 from J, leaving 8 bases between them. The germline CDR1 and CDR2 sequences are SGHRS and YFSETQ. The CDR3 extends over 10 amino acids.

This clonotype was observed once. The chain carries TRBV10-2 and TRBJ2-7, with a possible D match to TRBD1 (7 bases). CDR3 length: 13 residues. V lost 10 bases and J lost 3, with 16 bases in between. Per the germline V gene, CDR1 is WSHSY and CDR2 is SAAADI. CDR3 DNA sequence: TGCGCCACCTCGGACAGGAGGGTCTACGAGCAGTACTTC. It translates to CATSDRRVYEQYF.

The sample holds many counts of this clonotype. The chain carries TRBV10-2 and TRBJ2-2, with D maybe TRBD2 (5 bases). With 6 bases removed from V and 3 bases from J, the gap between germline ends came to 11 bases. The CDR3 has 14 residues. The V gene's germline CDR1 is WSHSY and CDR2 SAAADI. The CDR3, as DNA: TGCGCCAGCAGGGGGAGCTTGTACACCGGGGAGCTGTTTTTT. Translation: CASRGSLYTGELFF.

This clonotype was counted ten times or more. This chain links TRBV20-1 with TRBJ1-5, with 9 bases matching TRBD1. The germline V gene has CDR1 DFQATT and CDR2 SNEGSKA (reference sequence). CDR3 length: 15 amino acids. The junction had 4 bases not matched to a gene; V was cut back by 0 bases and J by 4 bases. In DNA form, the CDR3 reads TGCAGTGCTAGAGAACAGGGGGCGGAAAATCAGCCCCAGCATTTT. The encoded protein is CSAREQGAENQPQHF.

This sequence joins TRBV20-1 and TRBJ2-7; tentatively, D is TRBD1 or TRBD2 (5 bases each). CDR1 and CDR2 (germline): DFQATT, SNEGSKA (reference sequence). The V end lost 5 bases, the J end lost 0 bases, and 17 bases lay between the germline ends. The CDR3 covers 15 residues. CDR3 sequence reads: CSAGPGRRSSYEQYF. In nucleotides, the CDR3 is TGCAGTGCTGGTCCGGGACGGCGAAGCTCCTACGAGCAGTACTTC.

This clonotype was recorded many times. The chain joins TRBV10-3 to TRBJ1-2; D is unclear. Trimming stripped 7 bases from V and 4 bases from J, with 7 bases between. Germline CDR1 ENHRY, CDR2 SYGVKD. The CDR3 has 11 residues. CDR3 residues: CAITSSYGYTF. The CDR3 DNA is TGTGCCATCACCTCATCCTATGGCTACACCTTC.